One TCR beta chain is described in this entry. The antigen is undetermined. This sample is part of a study of shared clonotypes between healthy human individuals. Looking at the study overall: There were three CD4 naive, three CD4 memory, two CD8 naive and one CD8 memory plates per donor. Study observations and caveats: The rarefaction results pointed to incomplete sorted-subset sequencing despite large depth. The authors expected sequencing depth to affect clonotype sharing among donors. Relative to memory subsets, naive subsets generally showed larger estimated richness.

Profiled with immunoSEQ multiplex PCR; TCRdb holds only in-frame clones, not every one. The sample lists a few million clones, around 90% occurring once. There are 15 residues in the CDR3. The germline gives CDR1 SGHNT, CDR2 YYREEE (reference sequence). V shed 1 base and J 4 bases; nucleotides not matched to a gene: 7. This chain connects TRBV5-4 to TRBJ2-5, with 7 positions matching TRBD1. The clonotype originates from a man younger than 35 in good health. The sequenced sample was naive CD4+ T cells sorted from blood. The sample's subset: CD45RA+ positively selected. The CDR3 bases are TGTGCCAGCAGCTTGAGACAGGGTGGGAGAGAGACCCAGTACTTC. This encodes CASSLRQGGRETQYF.